The clone carrying this TCR beta chain is medium-sized (0.01 to 0.1%). These data come from a study of OX40 agonist ivuxolimab in advanced cancers. Study overall: An agonistic human IgG2 monoclonal antibody against OX40 (CD134) was given.

The assay was immunoSEQ multiplex PCR, and TCRdb's table has in-frame clones only and misses some. Counted here are 20,000 to 30,000 clones, roughly 76% occurring once; the ten biggest clones make up 13% to 15%. Looked up from germline, CDR1 is SGHNT and CDR2 is YYREEE (reference sequence). This CDR3 is built from 13 residues. V was shortened by 4 bases and J by 5 bases, with 10 bases between the two germline ends. This clonotype originated in an adult with an advanced solid tumor such as melanoma, head and neck, liver or kidney cancer. Material: CD4+ or CD8+ T cells sorted from blood, obtained in a trial of the OX40 agonist ivuxolimab. V usage is TRBV5-4 and J usage is TRBJ2-1, with D possibly matching TRBD2 (5 bases). The CDR3 DNA sequence: TGTGCCAGCAGCCCTCTCGGGAACAATGAGCAGTTCTTC. Translating it yields CASSPLGNNEQFF. Combining the CDR3 with reference TRBV5-4 and TRBJ2-1 gives the whole variable domain ETGVTQSPTHLIKTRGQQVTLRCSSQSGHNTVSWYQQALGQGPQFIFQYYREEENGRGNFPPRFSGLQFPNYSSELNVNALELDDSALYLCASSPLGNNEQFFGPGTRLTVL.